This TCR beta chain was captured by sequencing in a study of T-cell memory formation after mild COVID-19. UMIs and sample barcodes were carried by the TCR alpha and TCR beta cDNA libraries that 5'RACE produced using constant-segment primers. Each CDR3 protein gets one entry after TCRdb re-called the 5' RACE reads with MiXCR. The sample has under 250,000 distinct CDR3 sequences; roughly 14% are singletons. The germline gives CDR1 MNHNS, CDR2 SASEGT. With 7 bases clipped from V and 3 bases from J, the junction kept 10 bases outside the gene matches. This CDR3 region has 15 residues. The chain recombines TRBV6-1 with TRBJ2-7; TRBD1 matches 9 bases. Sequencing was performed on PBMCs or a T cell subset sorted from them (not recorded which). This TCR came from an adult woman who had mild COVID-19 (a few samples of this study predate the infection). Cell type and time point are not known. CDR3 amino acids: CASKLETGGFYEQYF. The CDR3 region has the DNA TGTGCCAGCAAATTGGAGACAGGGGGTTTCTACGAGCAGTACTTC.